These 26 T cell receptor beta chains were sequenced from one sample in a study of blood T cell repertoires in COVID-19. The table came from immunoSEQ multiplex PCR; TCRdb's copy has only in-frame clones and leaves some out. The sample has tens of thousands of clones, 85% seen once. Sequencing used peripheral blood. The receptors originated from a man at least 80 years old with acute or convalescent COVID-19.

The rearrangement uses TRBV10-3 and TRBJ2-3; the match to TRBD1 covers 10 bases. Trimming took 0 bases from V and 2 from J; bases not matched to a gene: 2. The CDR3 has 16 residues. Germline CDR1 and CDR2: ENHRY and SYGVKD. The CDR3 DNA is TGTGCCATCAGTGAGTCGACAGGGGGCGTCACAGATACGCAGTATTTT. Translated, it gives CAISESTGGVTDTQYF.

CDR3 bases: TGTGCCAGCAGCCAAGATCCTAGCGGGAGGGCCCAAGAGACCCAGTACTTC. Its translation is CASSQDPSGRAQETQYF. The V and J genes are TRBV14 and TRBJ2-5, with TRBD2 identical over 12 bases. The V segment lost 0 bases and the J segment 1 base; nucleotides outside the gene matches: 3. Germline lookup yields CDR1 SGHDN and CDR2 FVKESK. This CDR3 spans 17 amino acids.

This clone was picked up one time. This chain joins TRBV3-1 (or the pseudogene TRBV3-2) and TRBJ2-1, with D hard to call. The CDR3 spans 16 residues. Looked up from germline, CDR1 is LGHDT and CDR2 is YNNKEL (reference sequence). V lost 0 bases to trimming and J lost 12 bases, with 21 bases between them. The DNA of the CDR3 is TGTGCCAGCAGCCAAGATCAGCGCGGAGAGACCTTCTGGCAGTTCTTC. Translated: CASSQDQRGETFWQFF.

This chain uses TRBV10-1 with TRBJ1-3; D is unresolved. Germline lookup yields CDR1 WNHNN and CDR2 SYGVQD (reference sequence). The V end was cut by 0 bases, the J end by 0 bases, with 9 bases between. This CDR3 region has 16 residues. Written as DNA, the CDR3 is TGCGCCAGCAGTGAGTCGTTGACAACCTCTGGAAACACCATATATTTT. Translation: CASSESLTTSGNTIYF.

The chain employs TRBV10-3 and TRBJ2-5; 15 nucleotides align to TRBD2. Germline V gene sequence: CDR1 ENHRY, CDR2 SYGVKD. There are 16 residues in the CDR3. V shed 6 bases and J 5 bases; nucleotides not matched to a gene: 7. As DNA, the CDR3 is TGTGCCATCAGCCCTACAGGACTAGCGGGAGGGGAGACCCAGTACTTC. As protein: CAISPTGLAGGETQYF.

This sequence joins TRBV9 and TRBJ1-3; D gene uncertain. The CDR3 has 12 residues. Looked up from germline, CDR1 is SGDLS and CDR2 is YYNGEE. Trimming took 7 bases from V and 4 from J, leaving 9 bases between them. CDR3 sequence reads: CASGGRGNTIYF. DNA of the CDR3: TGTGCCAGCGGAGGGAGAGGAAACACCATATATTTT.

The rearrangement links TRBV9 to TRBJ1-1; 7 bases match TRBD1. This CDR3 comprises 13 residues. Germline CDR1 reads SGDLS; CDR2 reads YYNGEE. After removal of 2 bases from V and 4 bases from J, the junction contained 2 bases not matched to a gene. The CDR3 nucleotides read TGTGCCAGCAGCGTGGGACAGCTCACTGAAGCTTTCTTT. It encodes CASSVGQLTEAFF.

This clone came up a few times. CDR3 sequence reads: CASSIGGLELFF. The CDR3 nucleotides read TGTGCCAGTAGTATAGGGGGCCTGGAACTGTTTTTT. The rearrangement links TRBV19 to TRBJ1-4; D possibly corresponds to TRBD1 (5 bases). The CDR3 spans 12 residues. Germline V gene data show CDR1 as LNHDA and CDR2 as SQIVND (reference sequence). V was shortened by 1 base and J by 12 bases, with 9 bases between the two germline ends.

The chain links TRBV20-1 to TRBJ2-7; D gene ambiguous. Germline V lookup: CDR1 DFQATT, CDR2 SNEGSKA (reference sequence). Trimming cost V 3 bases and J 0 bases, with 12 bases left between them. CDR3 length equals 14 residues. The CDR3 spells CSASSDIRSYEQYF. CDR3 coding DNA: TGCAGTGCTAGTTCCGACATTCGCTCCTACGAGCAGTACTTC.

The chain joins TRBV6-1 to TRBJ2-3, with 8 bases matching TRBD2. Germline CDR1 MNHNS, CDR2 SASEGT. V shed 3 bases and J 3 bases; nucleotides not matched to a gene: 5. This CDR3 spans 15 amino acids. The CDR3, as DNA: TGTGCCAGCAGTGATCAGCGGGAGCCGACAGATACGCAGTATTTT. Amino acids: CASSDQREPTDTQYF.

The rearrangement uses TRBV28 and TRBJ1-2; D may be TRBD1 (6 bases). Per germline, CDR1 MDHEN and CDR2 SYDVKM. The V gene lost 7 bases and the J gene lost 5 bases, with 14 bases spanning the gap. This CDR3 is built from 13 residues. The CDR3 is CASKQGFRYGYTF. CDR3 bases: TGTGCCAGCAAACAGGGTTTTCGATATGGCTACACCTTC.

This chain uses TRBV2 with TRBJ2-2, with TRBD2 matching over 11 bases. In germline, CDR1 is SNHLY, CDR2 FYNNEI. This CDR3 has 16 amino acids. V gave up 5 bases and J gave up 6 bases; unmatched junction bases: 8. The CDR3: CASSPLAGAVAGELFF. The CDR3 region has the DNA TGTGCCAGCAGTCCACTAGCGGGAGCGGTCGCCGGGGAGCTGTTTTTT.

The chain couples TRBV7-3 to TRBJ1-1; TRBD1 might be the D (6 bases). The CDR3 extends over 12 amino acids. Germline assignment: CDR1 SGHTA and CDR2 FQGTGA. V dropped 4 bases and J dropped 5 bases, with 8 bases sitting between them. The CDR3 reads CASSSQGTEAFF. The DNA for the CDR3 is TGTGCCAGCAGCTCACAGGGAACTGAAGCTTTCTTT. Full variable domain (rest looked up from reference TRBV7-3 and TRBJ1-1): GAGVSQTPSNKVTEKGKYVELRCDPISGHTALYWYRQSLGQGPEFLIYFQGTGAADDSGLPNDRFFAVRPEGSVSTLKIQRTERGDSAVYLCASSSQGTEAFFGQGTRLTVV.

The CDR3 region is CVSFRVNTEAFF. In DNA form, the CDR3 reads TGTGTTAGTTTCAGGGTGAACACTGAAGCTTTCTTT. The V call is TRBV28, the J call TRBJ1-1, with D perhaps TRBD1 (5 bases). The CDR3 extends over 12 amino acids. The germline V gene encodes CDR1 MDHEN and CDR2 SYDVKM.

The rearrangement uses TRBV4-2 and TRBJ2-7; no clear D gene. The CDR3 spans 14 residues. In germline, CDR1 is LGHNA, CDR2 YNFKEQ. V gave up 0 bases and J gave up 0 bases, with 6 bases separating them. The CDR3 here is CASSQDSLSYEQYF. The CDR3 DNA follows: TGTGCCAGCAGCCAAGATTCTCTCTCCTACGAGCAGTACTTC.

The V and J genes are TRBV28 and TRBJ1-5; maybe TRBD1 (6 bases). The V gene's germline CDR1 is MDHEN and CDR2 SYDVKM. The length of the CDR3 is 14 residues. Trimming removed 5 bases from V and 5 bases from J, with 13 bases in between. The CDR3 DNA follows: TGTGCCAGCAGTATACAGGGTCGCTATCAGCCCCAGCATTTT. It specifies CASSIQGRYQPQHF.

The rearrangement links TRBV6-4 to TRBJ2-7; a possible D gene is TRBD2 (5 bases). V lost 7 bases, J lost 0 bases, and 13 bases lay in between. Looked up from germline, CDR1 is MRHNA and CDR2 is SNTAGT. The CDR3 spans 14 residues. The CDR3, as DNA: TGTGCCAGCAATAACGGGATGAGCTCCTACGAGCAGTACTTC. This translates into CASNNGMSSYEQYF.

There are a few counts of this clone. The gene calls are TRBV24-1 and TRBJ2-1; D gene unclear. Germline assignment: CDR1 KGHDR and CDR2 SFDVKD. The CDR3 is made up of 12 amino acids. The V end lost 6 bases, the J end lost 6 bases, and 8 bases lay between the germline ends. This chain's CDR3 is CATSPSPNEQFF. CDR3 coding DNA: TGTGCCACCAGTCCTTCTCCCAATGAGCAGTTCTTC.

This chain uses TRBV6-2 or TRBV6-3 with TRBJ2-7, with D perhaps TRBD1 (6 bases). The CDR3 is made up of 12 amino acids. The germline V gene encodes CDR1 MNHEY and CDR2 SVGEGT. Trimming took off 5 bases at V and 5 bases at J, with 10 bases between the two ends. The CDR3 DNA reads TGTGCCAGCAGTAGGGGGATCCACGAGCAGTACTTC. It translates to CASSRGIHEQYF.

The rearrangement joins TRBV10-3 to TRBJ2-2; a possible D gene is TRBD2 (6 bases). CDR1 is ENHRY, CDR2 SYGVKD, per germline. V was cut by 7 bases and J by 2 bases, with 20 bases left in between. The CDR3 covers 17 residues. The CDR3 loop reads CAITPTRVGSNTGELFF. The CDR3 DNA reads TGTGCCATCACCCCGACTAGGGTAGGAAGTAACACCGGGGAGCTGTTTTTT.

The CDR3 DNA reads TGTGCCAGCAGCTTAAGGACACCCGGCACAGATACGCAGTATTTT. Translating it yields CASSLRTPGTDTQYF. The rearrangement links TRBV7-2 to TRBJ2-3, with D possibly being TRBD1 (5 bases). In germline, CDR1 is SGHTA, CDR2 FQGNSA. The germline V and J ends were trimmed by 2 bases and 1 base, with 10 bases remaining between them. The CDR3 totals 15 residues.

The chain employs TRBV6-5 and TRBJ2-7; 8 bases are shared with TRBD1. V lost 2 bases, J lost 5 bases, and 11 bases stayed unmatched. CDR1 and CDR2 from the germline V gene are MNHEY and SVGAGI. This CDR3 spans 16 amino acids. CDR3 sequence: CASSYGSRGLGDEQYF. The CDR3 region has the DNA TGTGCCAGCAGTTACGGCAGCAGGGGGCTGGGGGACGAGCAGTACTTC.

The rearrangement uses TRBV5-1 and TRBJ2-1, with TRBD2 matching over 8 bases. The trim removed 4 bases at V and 8 bases at J, leaving 11 bases unmatched. The CDR3 spans 15 residues. Germline V gene data show CDR1 as SGHRS and CDR2 as YFSETQ. The CDR3 DNA follows: TGCGCCAGCAGCCCGGGGGGGGGAGTCGGAGATGAGCAGTTCTTC. Translating gives CASSPGGGVGDEQFF.

The sample holds one count of this clone. Here the CDR3 DNA reads TGTGCCAGCAGTCGTTCAGACAGGGTGAACACTGAAGCTTTCTTT. It codes for CASSRSDRVNTEAFF. The chain combines TRBV28 with TRBJ1-1; 7 bases agree with TRBD1. The germline CDR1 and CDR2 sequences are MDHEN and SYDVKM. The CDR3 spans 15 residues. J gave up 0 bases and V 5 bases, and 6 bases lay outside the gene matches.

The chain is built from TRBV7-3 and TRBJ2-3, with D unclear. The CDR3 is made up of 15 amino acids. Trimming pared 2 bases from V and 1 base from J, leaving 10 bases between. Germline V lookup: CDR1 SGHTA, CDR2 FQGTGA. This chain's CDR3 is CASSLLGDGTDTQYF. DNA for the CDR3: TGTGCCAGCAGCTTATTGGGCGACGGCACAGATACGCAGTATTTT.

V gene TRBV14 combines with J gene TRBJ2-1, with 13 bases that match TRBD2. With 4 bases clipped from V and 4 bases from J, the junction kept 1 base outside the gene matches. This CDR3 is built from 15 residues. Per the germline V gene, CDR1 is SGHDN and CDR2 is FVKESK. The CDR3 DNA sequence: TGTGCCAGCAGCCGACTAGCGGGAGGTTACAATGAGCAGTTCTTC. Translating it yields CASSRLAGGYNEQFF.